The subject of this entry is one T cell receptor beta chain. Its cognate antigen is unknown. Repertoires were generated with immunoSEQ multiplex PCR, while TCRdb's copy carries only in-frame clones and drops some. This table has around 30,000 clones, about 87% appearing once. These data are taken from a study of lymphopenia after photon versus proton radiotherapy. Study conclusions and caveats: Photon-treated patients lost naive T cells and TCR diversity; proton-treated stayed stable.

Germline CDR1 reads SGDLS; CDR2 reads YYNGEE. V lost 2 bases, J lost 5 bases, and 22 bases lay in between. The CDR3 sequence is 18 residues long. The J gene is TRBJ2-2, the V gene TRBV9; D not resolved. The origin of this receptor is a woman between 65 and 79 years old with pancreatic cancer. The sequenced sample was peripheral blood, obtained from a patient treated with proton-based radiotherapy. CDR3 sequence (DNA): TGTGCCAGCAGCGTGGAAGGTGTGTGGGCCCAAGGAACCGGGGAGCTGTTTTTT. Its protein is CASSVEGVWAQGTGELFF.